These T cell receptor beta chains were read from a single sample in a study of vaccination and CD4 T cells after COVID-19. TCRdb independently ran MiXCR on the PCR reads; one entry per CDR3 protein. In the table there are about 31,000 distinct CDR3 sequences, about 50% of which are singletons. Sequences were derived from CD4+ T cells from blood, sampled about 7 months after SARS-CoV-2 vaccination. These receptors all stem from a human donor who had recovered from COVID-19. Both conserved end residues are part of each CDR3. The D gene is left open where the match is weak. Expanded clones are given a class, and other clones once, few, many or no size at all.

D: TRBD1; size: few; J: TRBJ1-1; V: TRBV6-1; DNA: TGTGCCAGCAGCAACTGGGGAGGGGGCGAGGGTGAAGCTTTCTTT; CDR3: CASSNWGGGEGEAFF
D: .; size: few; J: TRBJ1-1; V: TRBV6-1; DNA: TGTGCCAGCAGTGAAAACGAGGGCGTCGGGAACACTGAAGCTTTCTTT; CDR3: CASSENEGVGNTEAFF
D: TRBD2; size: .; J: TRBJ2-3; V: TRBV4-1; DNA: TGCGCCAGCAGCCAAGATCTAGCGGGAGGGTCGGATACGCAGTATTTT; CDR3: CASSQDLAGGSDTQYF
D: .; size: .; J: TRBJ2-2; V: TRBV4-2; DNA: TGTGCCAGCAGCCAACCCCAGCTGGAGGCCGGGGAGCTGTTTTTT; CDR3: CASSQPQLEAGELFF
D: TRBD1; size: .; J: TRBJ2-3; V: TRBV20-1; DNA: TGCAGTGCTAGCCAGGGGGCTAAAGATACGCAGTATTTT; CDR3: CSASQGAKDTQYF
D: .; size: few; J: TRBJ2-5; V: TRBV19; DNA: TGTGCCAGTAGTAATCGCAGGGGACAAGAGACCCAGTACTTC; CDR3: CASSNRRGQETQYF
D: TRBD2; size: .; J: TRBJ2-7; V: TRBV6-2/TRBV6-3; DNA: TGTGCCAGCAGTGGGGGGGGACTAGCGGCCTACGAGCAGTACTTC; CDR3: CASSGGGLAAYEQYF
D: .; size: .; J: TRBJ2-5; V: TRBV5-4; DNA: TGTGCCAGCAGCGTGGGTCTCGGGGGGACCCAGTACTTC; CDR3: CASSVGLGGTQYF
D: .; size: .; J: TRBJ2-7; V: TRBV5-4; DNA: TGTGCCAGCAGCTTGGAGACTAGTCCCTACGAGCAGTACTTC; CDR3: CASSLETSPYEQYF
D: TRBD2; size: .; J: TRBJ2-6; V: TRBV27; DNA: TGTGCCAGCAAGAGGGCGGGAGGGCCTGGTCGCTCTGGGGCCAACGTCCTGACTTTC; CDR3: CASKRAGGPGRSGANVLTF
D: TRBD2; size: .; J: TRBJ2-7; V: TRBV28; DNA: TGTGCCAGCACCCAGGGAACTAGCGTATACGAGCAGTACTTC; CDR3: CASTQGTSVYEQYF
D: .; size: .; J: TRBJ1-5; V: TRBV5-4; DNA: TGTGCCAGCAGCCGGCTAGGGCAGCCCCAGCATTTT; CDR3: CASSRLGQPQHF
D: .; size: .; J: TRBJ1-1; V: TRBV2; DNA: TGTGCCAGCAGTGAAGCGCTTGTGAGGGGGACGGCTTTCTTT; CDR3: CASSEALVRGTAFF
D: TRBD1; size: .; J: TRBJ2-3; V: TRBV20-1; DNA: TGCAGTGCCCGGGACAGGCGATCCCTCCGTGGCACAGATACGCAGTATTTT; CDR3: CSARDRRSLRGTDTQYF
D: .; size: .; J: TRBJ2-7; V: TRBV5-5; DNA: TGTGCCAGCAGCTTGACAGGAAACTACGAGCAGTACTTC; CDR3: CASSLTGNYEQYF
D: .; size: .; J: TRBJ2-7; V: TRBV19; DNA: TGTGCCAGTAGTATGATAGCGGAGGACTACGAGCAGTACTTC; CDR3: CASSMIAEDYEQYF
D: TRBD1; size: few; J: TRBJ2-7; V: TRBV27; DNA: TGTGCCAGCAGTTTCGACAGGGTGGGGATTGGCGAGCAGTACTTC; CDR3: CASSFDRVGIGEQYF
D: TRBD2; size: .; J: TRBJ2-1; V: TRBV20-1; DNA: TGCAGTGCCCCTCGACTAGCCCCGGGTGATGAGCAGTTCTTC; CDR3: CSAPRLAPGDEQFF
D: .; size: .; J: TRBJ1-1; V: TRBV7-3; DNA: TGTGCCAGCAGCTTAACAGCTACGAACACTGAAGCTTTCTTT; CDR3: CASSLTATNTEAFF
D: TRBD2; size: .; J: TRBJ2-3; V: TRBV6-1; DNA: TGTGCCAGCATAAGACTAGCGGGAGACTCAGATACGCAGTATTTT; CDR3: CASIRLAGDSDTQYF
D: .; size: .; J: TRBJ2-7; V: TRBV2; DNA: TGTGCCATCCTGAGAGGGGGCTACGAGCAGTACTTC; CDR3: CAILRGGYEQYF
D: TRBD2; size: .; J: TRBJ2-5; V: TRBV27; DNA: TGTGCCAGCAGTTCGCTAGCGGGAGTAGAGACCCAGTACTTC; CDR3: CASSSLAGVETQYF
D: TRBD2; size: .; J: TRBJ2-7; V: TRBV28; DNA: TGTGCCAGCAGTTTAAACCTAGCGGGAGGCCTCCTACGTGAGCAGTACTTC; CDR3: CASSLNLAGGLLREQYF
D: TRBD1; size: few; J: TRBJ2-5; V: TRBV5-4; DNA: TGTGCCAGCAGCTTTTGGGACAGGGTAGGATCCAAACCCTCAGAGACCCAGTACTTC; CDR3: CASSFWDRVGSKPSETQYF
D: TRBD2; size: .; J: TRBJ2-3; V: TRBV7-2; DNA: TGTGCCAGCAGCTTTTCTAGCGGGATTGCAGATACGCAGTATTTT; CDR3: CASSFSSGIADTQYF
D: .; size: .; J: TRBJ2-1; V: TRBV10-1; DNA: TGCGCCAGCAGTGATGCGGCTGATGCCTACAATGAGCAGTTCTTC; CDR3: CASSDAADAYNEQFF
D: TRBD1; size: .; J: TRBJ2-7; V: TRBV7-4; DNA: TGTGCCAGCAGCTTGGGGACAGGGGAGTACGAGCAGTACTTC; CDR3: CASSLGTGEYEQYF
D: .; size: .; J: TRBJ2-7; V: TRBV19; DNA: TGTGCCAGTAGTCTAGGGGTGCAGGCCTTCTACGAGCAGTACTTC; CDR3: CASSLGVQAFYEQYF
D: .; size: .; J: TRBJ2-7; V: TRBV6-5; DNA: TGTGCCAGCAGTTACGGTAGCGAGAGCTACGAGCAGTACTTC; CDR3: CASSYGSESYEQYF
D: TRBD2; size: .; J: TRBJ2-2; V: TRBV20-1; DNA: TGCAGTGCTCCACGGGAGGGCCCAGGCGGGGAGCTGTTTTTT; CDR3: CSAPREGPGGELFF
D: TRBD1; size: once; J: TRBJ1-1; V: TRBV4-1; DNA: TGCGCCAGCAGCCAGACACAGGGGGCGAACACTGAAGCTTTCTTT; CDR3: CASSQTQGANTEAFF
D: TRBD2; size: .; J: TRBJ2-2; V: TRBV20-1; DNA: TGCAGTGCTAGAGATCGTGGTACAGCGGGAGGTCGGACCGGGGAGCTGTTTTTT; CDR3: CSARDRGTAGGRTGELFF
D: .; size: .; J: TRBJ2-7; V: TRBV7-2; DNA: TGTGCCAGCAGCTTAGCGCTCGAGCAGTACTTC; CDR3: CASSLALEQYF
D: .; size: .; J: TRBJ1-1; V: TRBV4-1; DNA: TGCGCCAGCAGCCATTTTGTCGGGGTTGAAGCTTTCTTT; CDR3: CASSHFVGVEAFF
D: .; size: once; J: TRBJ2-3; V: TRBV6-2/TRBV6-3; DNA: TGTGCCAGCAGTTACAGCTCGGGGACCAATACGCAGTATTTT; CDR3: CASSYSSGTNTQYF
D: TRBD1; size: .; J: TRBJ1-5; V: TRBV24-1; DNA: TGTGCCACCAGTGACCATAGACAGGGAGATAATCAGCCCCAGCATTTT; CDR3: CATSDHRQGDNQPQHF
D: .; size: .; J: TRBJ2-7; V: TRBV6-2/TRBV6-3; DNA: TGTGCCAGCAGTTCCGACCACAGGGAGATCACCTACGAGCAGTACTTC; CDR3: CASSSDHREITYEQYF
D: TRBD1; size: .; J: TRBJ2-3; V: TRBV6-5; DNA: TGTGCCAGCAGTTACGGGACAGGGGACACAGATACGCAGTATTTT; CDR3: CASSYGTGDTDTQYF
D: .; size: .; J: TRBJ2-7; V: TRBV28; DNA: TGTGCCAGCAGTTTGTACGCCGAAACGGGCTCCTACGAGCAGTACTTC; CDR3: CASSLYAETGSYEQYF
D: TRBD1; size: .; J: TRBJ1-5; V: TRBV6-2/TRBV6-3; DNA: TGTGCCAGCAAACAGGGGGGGGCCGGACAGCCCCAGCATTTT; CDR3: CASKQGGAGQPQHF
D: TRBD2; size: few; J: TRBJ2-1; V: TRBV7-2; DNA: TGTGCCAGTCCTAGCGGGATCGTCAATGAGCAGTTCTTC; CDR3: CASPSGIVNEQFF
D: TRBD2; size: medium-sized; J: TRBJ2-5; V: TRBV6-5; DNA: TGTGCCAGCAGTTACTCGGCTAGCGGGAGGGCTGGCGAGACCCAGTACTTC; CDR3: CASSYSASGRAGETQYF
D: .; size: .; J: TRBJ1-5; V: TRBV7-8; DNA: TGTGCCAGCAGGGAGGGGAGAATGAGCAATCAGCCCCAGCATTTT; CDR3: CASREGRMSNQPQHF
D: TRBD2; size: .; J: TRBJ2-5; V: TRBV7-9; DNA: TGTGCCAGCAGCTCCGAGCCCCTACTAGCGGGAGGGAAAGAGACCCAGTACTTC; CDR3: CASSSEPLLAGGKETQYF
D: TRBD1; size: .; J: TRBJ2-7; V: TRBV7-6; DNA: TGTGCCAGCCTCCGGGACAGTTCCTCCGAGCAGTACTTC; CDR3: CASLRDSSSEQYF
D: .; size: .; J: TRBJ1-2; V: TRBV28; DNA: TGTGCCAGCAGCCCAGGGGCGCACCATGGCTACACCTTC; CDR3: CASSPGAHHGYTF
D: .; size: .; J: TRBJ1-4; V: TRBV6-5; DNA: TGTGCCAGCAGTTACTCGACCGCTAGTGAAAAACTGTTTTTT; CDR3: CASSYSTASEKLFF
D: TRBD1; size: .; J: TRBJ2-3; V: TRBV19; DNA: TGTGCCAGTAGTATCCAGGGGGTGGGCACAGATACGCAGTATTTT; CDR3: CASSIQGVGTDTQYF
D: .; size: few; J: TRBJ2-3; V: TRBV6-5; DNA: TGTGCCAGCAGTTACCCCCATGGGCAGGGGACCACAGATACGCAGTATTTT; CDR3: CASSYPHGQGTTDTQYF
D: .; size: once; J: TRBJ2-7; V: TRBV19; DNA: TGTGCCAGTTCCGGCCGGCCAACCTACGAGCAGTACTTC; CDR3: CASSGRPTYEQYF
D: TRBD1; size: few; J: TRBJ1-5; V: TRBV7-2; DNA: TGTGCCAGCAGCCGGACAGGCCTCAATCAGCCCCAGCATTTT; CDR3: CASSRTGLNQPQHF
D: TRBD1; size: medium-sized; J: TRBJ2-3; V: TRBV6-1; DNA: TGTGCCAGCAGGACCCACAGGGGAAAGACAGATACGCAGTATTTT; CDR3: CASRTHRGKTDTQYF
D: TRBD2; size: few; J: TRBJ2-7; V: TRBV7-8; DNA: TGTGCCAGCAGTAATAGCGGGAAGGTCTTGGAGCAGTACTTC; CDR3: CASSNSGKVLEQYF
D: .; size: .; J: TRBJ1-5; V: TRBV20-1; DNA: TGCAGTGCTCGTGGGCTCTCCCGGGGTCAGCCCCAGCATTTT; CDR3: CSARGLSRGQPQHF